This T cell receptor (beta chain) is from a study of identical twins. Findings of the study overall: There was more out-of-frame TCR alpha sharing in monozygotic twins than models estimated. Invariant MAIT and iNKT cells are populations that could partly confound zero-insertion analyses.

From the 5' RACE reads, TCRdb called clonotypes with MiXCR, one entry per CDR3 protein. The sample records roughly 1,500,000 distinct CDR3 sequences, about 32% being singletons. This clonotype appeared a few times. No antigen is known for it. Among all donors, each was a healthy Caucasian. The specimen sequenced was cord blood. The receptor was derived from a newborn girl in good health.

CDR3 in DNA: TGTGCCAGCAGCGAAGGAACTAGCGAAAGGGGGCAGTACTTC. It is translated as CASSEGTSERGQYF. The chain combines TRBV28 with TRBJ2-4; TRBD2 is a possible D gene (7 bases). This CDR3 spans 14 amino acids. V was cut by 6 bases and J by 13 bases, with 22 bases left in between. Germline CDR1 is MDHEN and CDR2 is SYDVKM.